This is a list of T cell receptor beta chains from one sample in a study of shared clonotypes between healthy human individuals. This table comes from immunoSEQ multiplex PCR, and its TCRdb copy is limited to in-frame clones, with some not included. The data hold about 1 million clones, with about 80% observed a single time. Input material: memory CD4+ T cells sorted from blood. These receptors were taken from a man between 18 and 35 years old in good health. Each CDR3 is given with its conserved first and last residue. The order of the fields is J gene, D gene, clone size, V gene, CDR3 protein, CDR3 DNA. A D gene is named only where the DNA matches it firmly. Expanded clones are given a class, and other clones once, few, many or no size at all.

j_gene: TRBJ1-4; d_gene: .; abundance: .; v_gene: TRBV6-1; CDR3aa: CASSSPASGEKLFF; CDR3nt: TGTGCCAGCAGTTCCCCTGCCTCGGGTGAAAAACTGTTTTTT
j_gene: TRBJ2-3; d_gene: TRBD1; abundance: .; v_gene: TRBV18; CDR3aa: CASSPNRGRADTQYF; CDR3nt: TGTGCCAGCTCACCAAACAGGGGCAGGGCAGATACGCAGTATTTT
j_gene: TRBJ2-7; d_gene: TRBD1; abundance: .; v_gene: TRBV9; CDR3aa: CASRRGQGGPNSYEQYF; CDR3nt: TGTGCCAGCAGAAGGGGACAGGGAGGCCCGAACTCCTACGAGCAGTACTTC
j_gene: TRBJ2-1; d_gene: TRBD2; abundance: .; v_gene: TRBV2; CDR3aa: CASSRSGGAYNEQFF; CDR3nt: TGTGCCAGCAGCCGGAGCGGGGGGGCTTATAATGAGCAGTTCTTC
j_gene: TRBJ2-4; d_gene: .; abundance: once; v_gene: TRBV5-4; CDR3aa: CASNKASEVIQYF; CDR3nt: TGTGCCAGCAATAAGGCTAGCGAGGTCATTCAGTACTTC
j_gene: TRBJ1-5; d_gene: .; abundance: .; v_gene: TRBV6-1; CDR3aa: CASSEIGRTNQPQHF; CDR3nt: TGTGCCAGCAGTGAAATTGGCAGAACTAATCAGCCCCAGCATTTT
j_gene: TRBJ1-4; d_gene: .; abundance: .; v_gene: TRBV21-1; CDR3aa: CASSKAPGTGGTWLGEKLFF; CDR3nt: TGTGCCAGCAGCAAGGCCCCCGGGACAGGGGGAACTTGGTTGGGGGAAAAACTGTTTTTT
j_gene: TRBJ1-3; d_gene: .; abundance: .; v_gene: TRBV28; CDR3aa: CASSSTSAGNTIYF; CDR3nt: TGTGCCAGCAGCTCTACCTCGGCTGGAAACACCATATATTTT
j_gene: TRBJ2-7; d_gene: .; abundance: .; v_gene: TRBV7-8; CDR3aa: CASSTYRESSYEQYF; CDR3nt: TGTGCCAGCAGCACTTACAGGGAGAGCTCCTACGAGCAGTACTTC
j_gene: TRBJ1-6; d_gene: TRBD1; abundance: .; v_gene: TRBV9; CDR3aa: CASSPTGANSPLHF; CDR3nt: TGTGCCAGCAGCCCCACAGGGGCCAATTCACCCCTCCACTTT
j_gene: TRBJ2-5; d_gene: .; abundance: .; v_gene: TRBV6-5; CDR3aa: CASSYSQAQETQYF; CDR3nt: TGTGCCAGCAGTTACTCCCAGGCACAAGAGACCCAGTACTTC
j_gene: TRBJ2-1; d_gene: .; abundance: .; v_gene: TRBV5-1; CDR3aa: CASTSQGLSYNEQFF; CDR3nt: TGCGCCAGCACCTCCCAGGGGCTCTCCTACAATGAGCAGTTCTTC
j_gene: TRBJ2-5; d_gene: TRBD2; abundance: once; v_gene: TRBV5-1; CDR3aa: CASSTPSGGVGETQYF; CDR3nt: TGCGCCAGCAGCACCCCTAGCGGGGGAGTGGGAGAGACCCAGTACTTC
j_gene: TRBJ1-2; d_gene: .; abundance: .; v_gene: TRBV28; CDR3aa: CASSLVGVGYTF; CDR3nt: TGTGCCAGCAGTTTAGTGGGGGTTGGCTACACCTTC
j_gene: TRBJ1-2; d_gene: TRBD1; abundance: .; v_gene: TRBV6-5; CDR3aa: CASSNRQGSGYTF; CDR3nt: TGTGCCAGCAGTAATCGACAGGGAAGTGGCTACACCTTC
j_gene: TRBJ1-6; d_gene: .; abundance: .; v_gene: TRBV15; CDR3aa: CATSREPNSPLHF; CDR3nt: TGTGCCACCAGCAGAGAGCCCAATTCACCCCTCCACTTT
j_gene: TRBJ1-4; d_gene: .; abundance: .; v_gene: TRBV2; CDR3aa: CASSERLLISGKLFF; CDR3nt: TGTGCCAGCAGTGAAAGGTTGTTGATTTCAGGAAAACTGTTTTTT
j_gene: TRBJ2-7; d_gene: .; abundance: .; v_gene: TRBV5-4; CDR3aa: CASSRSGGSHEQYF; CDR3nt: TGTGCCAGCAGCCGTAGTGGGGGCTCCCACGAGCAGTACTTC
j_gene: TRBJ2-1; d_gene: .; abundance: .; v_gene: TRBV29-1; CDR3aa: CSVEMGNEQFF; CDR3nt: TGCAGCGTGGAAATGGGCAATGAGCAGTTCTTC
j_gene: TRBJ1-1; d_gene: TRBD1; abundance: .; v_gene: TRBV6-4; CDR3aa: CASRPTGTGPKRSEAFF; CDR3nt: TGTGCCAGCAGACCGACGGGGACAGGCCCCAAAAGATCTGAAGCTTTCTTT
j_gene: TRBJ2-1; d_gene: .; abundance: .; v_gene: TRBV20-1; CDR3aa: CSANHLAEQFF; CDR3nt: TGCAGTGCAAACCATCTAGCGGAGCAGTTCTTC
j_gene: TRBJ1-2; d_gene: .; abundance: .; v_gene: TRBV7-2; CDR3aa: CASSPEWTVNYGYTF; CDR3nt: TGTGCCAGCAGCCCCGAATGGACAGTCAACTATGGCTACACCTTC
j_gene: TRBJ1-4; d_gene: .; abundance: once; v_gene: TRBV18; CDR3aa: CASSLKKGMDEKLFF; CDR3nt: TGTGCCAGCTCACTAAAGAAGGGGATGGATGAAAAACTGTTTTTT
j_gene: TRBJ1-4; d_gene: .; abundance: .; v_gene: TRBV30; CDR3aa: CAWSVLGSTNEKLFF; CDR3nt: TGTGCCTGGAGTGTATTAGGTTCAACTAATGAAAAACTGTTTTTT
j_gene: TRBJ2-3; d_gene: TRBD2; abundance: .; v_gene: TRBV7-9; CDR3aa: CASSYLRPAGVGTDTQYF; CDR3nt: TGTGCCAGCAGCTATTTGCGTCCAGCGGGGGTGGGGACAGATACGCAGTATTTT
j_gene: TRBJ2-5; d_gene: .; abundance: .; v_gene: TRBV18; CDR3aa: CASSPGTLYQETQYF; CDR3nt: TGTGCCAGCTCCCCTGGGACACTGTACCAAGAGACCCAGTACTTC
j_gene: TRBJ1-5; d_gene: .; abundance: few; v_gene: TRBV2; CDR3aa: CASSDRGAPGQPQHF; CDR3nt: TGTGCCAGCAGTGACCGAGGGGCGCCGGGTCAGCCCCAGCATTTT
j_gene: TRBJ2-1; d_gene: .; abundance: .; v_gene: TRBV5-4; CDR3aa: CASSLGTMNNEQFF; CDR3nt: TGTGCCAGCAGCTTGGGGACTATGAACAATGAGCAGTTCTTC
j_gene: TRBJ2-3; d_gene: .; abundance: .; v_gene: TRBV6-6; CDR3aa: CASSLGRGDTDTQYF; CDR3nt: TGTGCCAGCAGCCTCGGTAGGGGCGACACAGATACGCAGTATTTT
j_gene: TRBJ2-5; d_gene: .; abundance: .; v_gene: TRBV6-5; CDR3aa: CASSYSSLQETQYF; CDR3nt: TGTGCCAGCAGCTATAGCAGCCTCCAAGAGACCCAGTACTTC
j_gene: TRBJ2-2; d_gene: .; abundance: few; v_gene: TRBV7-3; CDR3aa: CASSPRRGANTGELFF; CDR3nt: TGTGCCAGCAGTCCGAGGCGCGGGGCGAACACCGGGGAGCTGTTTTTT
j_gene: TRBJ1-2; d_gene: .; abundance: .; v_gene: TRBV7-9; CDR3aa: CASSLTVNYGYTF; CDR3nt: TGTGCCAGCAGCTTAACAGTAAACTATGGCTACACCTTC
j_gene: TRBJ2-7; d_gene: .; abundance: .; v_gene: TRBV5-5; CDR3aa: CASSLDREQYF; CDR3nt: TGTGCCAGCAGCTTGGACCGAGAGCAGTACTTC
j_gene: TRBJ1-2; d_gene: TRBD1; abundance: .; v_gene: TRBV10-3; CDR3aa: CAISEGTGPSGYTF; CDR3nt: TGTGCCATCAGTGAGGGGACAGGGCCTAGTGGCTACACCTTC
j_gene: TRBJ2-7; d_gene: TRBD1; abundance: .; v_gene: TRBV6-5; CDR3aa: CASSRTGGSYEQYF; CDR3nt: TGTGCCAGCAGTCGGACAGGGGGCTCCTACGAGCAGTACTTC
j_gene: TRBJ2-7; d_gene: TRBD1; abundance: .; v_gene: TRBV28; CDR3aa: CASRPGTANYEQYF; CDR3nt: TGTGCCAGTCGCCCCGGGACAGCTAATTACGAGCAGTACTTC
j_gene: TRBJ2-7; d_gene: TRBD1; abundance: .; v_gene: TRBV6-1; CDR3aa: CASRRTGTSYEQYF; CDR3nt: TGTGCCAGCAGACGGACAGGCACATCCTACGAGCAGTACTTC
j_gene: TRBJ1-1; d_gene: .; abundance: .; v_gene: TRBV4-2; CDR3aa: CASSQDKAGYTEAFF; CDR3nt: TGTGCCAGCAGCCAAGATAAGGCAGGATACACTGAAGCTTTCTTT